The 19 T cell receptor beta chains listed next were all sequenced from one sample in a study of cytomegalovirus exposure and HLA in healthy donors. Primers included in the PCR were 60 Vbeta and 13 Jbeta primers. Sequenced by immunoSEQ multiplex PCR; TCRdb stores in-frame clones only, minus some. Among 200,000 to 300,000 clones listed, just under 85% were seen once. Sequencing was performed on PBMCs. The receptors were sampled from a woman aged 40-49 years in good health and CMV-seropositive.

V is TRBV7-8 and J is TRBJ2-7, with 7 bases identical to TRBD1. This CDR3 is built from 15 residues. The trim removed 5 bases at V and 5 bases at J, leaving 12 bases unmatched. CDR1 is SGHVS, CDR2 FQNEAQ, per germline. For the CDR3, the DNA is TGTGCCAGCAGCCAAAGGGGACAGACGGCCGACGAGCAGTACTTC. It specifies CASSQRGQTADEQYF.

The chain joins TRBV11-3 to TRBJ2-3, with 8 bases identical to TRBD1. Germline lookup yields CDR1 SGHNT and CDR2 YENEEA. Trimming removed 4 bases from V and 11 bases from J; junction bases left unmatched: 11. The CDR3 loop spans 14 amino acids. CDR3 DNA: TGTGCCAGCAGCTCCAACAGGGGGTTGGATGGGCAGTATTTT. Protein sequence: CASSSNRGLDGQYF.

This chain's CDR3 is CASSCRTGGRSNQPQHF. CDR3 nucleotide sequence: TGTGCCAGCAGCTGTCGGACAGGGGGCAGGAGCAATCAGCCCCAGCATTTT. The V gene is TRBV21-1, the J gene TRBJ1-5; the table's D call, TRBD1, was not checked against the DNA. TRBV21-1 represents a pseudogene. This CDR3 has 17 amino acids.

The rearrangement links TRBV9 to TRBJ2-1; a possible D gene is TRBD2 (6 bases). CDR1 and CDR2 from the germline V gene are SGDLS and YYNGEE. The CDR3 totals 15 residues. V shed 0 bases and J shed 8 bases, with 15 bases lying between them. CDR3 loop: CASSVVGSRSDEQFF. The CDR3 DNA reads TGTGCCAGCAGCGTAGTCGGGAGTAGGTCCGATGAGCAGTTCTTC.

This sequence joins TRBV27 and TRBJ1-1; D remains unclear. V lost 3 bases, J lost 2 bases, and 10 bases lay in between. CDR1 MNHEY and CDR2 SMNVEV come from the germline V gene (reference sequence). The CDR3 length is 14 residues. Here the CDR3 DNA reads TGTGCCAGCAGTTTCCTTACACCCAACACTGAAGCTTTCTTT. Translation gives CASSFLTPNTEAFF.

The rearrangement joins TRBV5-1 to TRBJ2-2; TRBD2 matches 7 bases. The V segment lost 5 bases and the J segment 1 base; nucleotides outside the gene matches: 5. The CDR3 is made up of 15 amino acids. In germline, CDR1 is SGHRS, CDR2 YFSETQ. DNA of the CDR3: TGCGCCAGCAGTCTTAGCGGGCAGAACACCGGGGAGCTGTTTTTT. This translates into CASSLSGQNTGELFF.

V and J are TRBV5-4 and TRBJ2-5, with D unresolved. The CDR3 has 13 amino acids. Trimming removed 4 bases at V and 2 bases at J, with 9 bases between. Looked up from germline, CDR1 is SGHNT and CDR2 is YYREEE (reference sequence). The CDR3 coding sequence is TGTGCCAGCAGCCCACGTGAGCAAGAGACCCAGTACTTC. Translated, it gives CASSPREQETQYF.

This clone has a handful of counts. The chain recombines TRBV5-6 with TRBJ1-3, with a weak D call TRBD1 (6 bases). Germline V gene lookup returns CDR1 SGHDT and CDR2 YYEEEE. V was shortened by 4 bases and J by 1 base, with 15 bases between the two germline ends. This CDR3 has 16 residues. CDR3 DNA sequence: TGTGCCAGCAGCCCGCCAGACAGGAGATCTGGAAACACCATATATTTT. Amino acid sequence: CASSPPDRRSGNTIYF.

The chain links TRBV7-9 to TRBJ2-3; D is perhaps TRBD1 (6 bases). V lost 5 bases and J 3 bases, leaving 15 bases between the germline ends. This CDR3 has 15 amino acids. Looked up from germline, CDR1 is SEHNR and CDR2 is FQNEAQ (reference sequence). For the CDR3, the DNA is TGTGCCAGCAGCGTTAGCTCAGGGGTAACAGATACGCAGTATTTT. Amino acids: CASSVSSGVTDTQYF.

The chain couples TRBV7-2 to TRBJ2-5; TRBD2 aligns across 8 bases. The CDR3 contains 13 residues. CDR1 and CDR2 from the germline V gene are SGHTA and FQGNSA. CDR3 sequence: CGSGRADGETQYF. CDR3 DNA sequence: TGTGGGTCCGGGAGGGCCGACGGGGAGACCCAGTACTTC.

This chain links TRBV30 with TRBJ2-1; D may be TRBD2 (6 bases). Germline lookup yields CDR1 GTSNPN and CDR2 SVGIG (reference sequence). This CDR3 is 13 amino acids long. V shed 4 bases and J shed 4 bases, with 11 bases lying between them. CDR3 nucleotide sequence: TGTGCCTGGACAGCGGGTCCGTACAATGAGCAGTTCTTC. It codes for CAWTAGPYNEQFF.

The chain couples TRBV19 to TRBJ1-5, with TRBD1 matching over 9 bases. Per germline, CDR1 LNHDA and CDR2 SQIVND (reference sequence). V lost 3 bases, J lost 0 bases, and 3 bases stayed unmatched. The CDR3 length is 16 residues. The CDR3 protein is CASSISTGGSNQPQHF. The CDR3, as DNA: TGTGCCAGTAGTATCTCGACAGGGGGTAGCAATCAGCCCCAGCATTTT.

The chain carries TRBV19 and TRBJ2-5; 7 bases are a match to TRBD2. V shed 4 bases and J 0 bases; nucleotides not matched to a gene: 8. The germline gives CDR1 LNHDA, CDR2 SQIVND (reference sequence). The CDR3 covers 16 residues. Here the CDR3 reads CASSRGGAENQETQYF. CDR3 nucleotide sequence: TGTGCCAGTAGTAGGGGGGGAGCGGAGAACCAAGAGACCCAGTACTTC.

A few counts support this clone. This chain connects TRBV28 to TRBJ1-5; the D is unclear. There are 13 residues in the CDR3. Germline CDR1 is MDHEN and CDR2 is SYDVKM. The V end lost 6 bases, the J end lost 9 bases, and 15 bases lay between the germline ends. In DNA form, the CDR3 reads TGTGCCAGCAGCTACCACGGAGGAGGGCCCCAGCATTTT. The encoded protein is CASSYHGGGPQHF.

The CDR3 loop reads CASSTSRLAVHEQYF. The CDR3 DNA reads as TGTGCCAGTAGTACTTCCCGACTAGCTGTCCACGAGCAGTACTTC. The chain carries TRBV19 and TRBJ2-7, with 7 nucleotides matching TRBD2. CDR3 length: 15 residues. The V segment lost 4 bases and the J segment 5 bases; nucleotides outside the gene matches: 11. The germline gives CDR1 LNHDA, CDR2 SQIVND (reference sequence).

This chain joins TRBV2 and TRBJ1-1; the match to TRBD1 covers 7 bases. Germline CDR1 and CDR2: SNHLY and FYNNEI. The CDR3 spans 15 residues. V shed 0 bases, J shed 10 bases, and the junction held 11 bases outside the gene matches. CDR3 region: CASSEAGQPITTAFF. The CDR3 region has the DNA TGTGCCAGCAGTGAAGCGGGACAGCCGATAACTACAGCTTTCTTT.

J is TRBJ2-7 and V is TRBV6-1; 8 bases align to TRBD2. With 6 bases clipped from V and 5 bases from J, the junction kept 9 bases outside the gene matches. The V gene's germline CDR1 is MNHNS and CDR2 SASEGT. The CDR3 has 14 residues. The CDR3 DNA follows: TGTGCCAGCAGCGAACCCGGGACTAGTGACGAGCAGTACTTC. This sequence encodes CASSEPGTSDEQYF.

This clone has just one count. The chain uses TRBV28 and TRBJ2-7; 11 nucleotides align to TRBD2. V trimming: 8 bases; J trimming: 3 bases; junction bases outside the gene matches: 3. The V gene's germline CDR1 is MDHEN and CDR2 SYDVKM. The CDR3 runs 13 residues. For the CDR3, the DNA is TGTGCCAGCTATAGCGGGAGGGGCTACGAGCAGTACTTC. It yields the protein CASYSGRGYEQYF.

The genes are TRBV5-3 and TRBJ2-1; D unresolved. TRBV5-3 carries the ORF label, with uncertain function. Trimming shortened V by 1 base and J by 6 bases, and 11 bases separated the two germline ends. This CDR3 is 14 amino acids long. This CDR3 reads CARSLFSSLNEQFF. The CDR3 DNA reads as TGTGCCAGAAGCTTGTTCAGTAGCCTCAATGAGCAGTTCTTC.